Listed below are T cell receptor beta chains from one sample, sequenced in a study of T cell responses to AZD1222 COVID-19 vaccine. Generated by immunoSEQ multiplex PCR, the TCRdb table keeps only in-frame clones and is missing some. The sample lists around 140,000 clones, 85% to 95% occurring once. The sample was peripheral blood, taken after recovery from COVID-19. These receptors originate from an adult who had recovered from COVID-19. Each CDR3 is given with its conserved first and last residue. A D gene is named only where the DNA matches it firmly. Clone size is stated in some rows and not others, as once, few, many or a class when expanded.

CDR3: CASSLWGEQYF
V: TRBV6-5
D: -
J: TRBJ2-7
size: -

CDR3: CASSDPGLAVSTDTQYF
V: TRBV2
D: TRBD2
J: TRBJ2-3
size: -

CDR3: CASSDPTSGKGEQFF
V: TRBV2
D: TRBD2
J: TRBJ2-1
size: -

CDR3: CASSALGNLDTQYF
V: TRBV2
D: -
J: TRBJ2-3
size: once

CDR3: CASSDTDTQYF
V: TRBV6-4
D: -
J: TRBJ2-3
size: -

CDR3: CASSIGLAVAYEQYF
V: TRBV19
D: TRBD2
J: TRBJ2-7
size: -

CDR3: CASGLAIAGAPYNEQFF
V: TRBV12-5
D: TRBD2
J: TRBJ2-1
size: -

CDR3: CASNGKYNSPLHF
V: TRBV6-5
D: -
J: TRBJ1-6
size: -

CDR3: CASSSSGYRGYTF
V: TRBV27
D: -
J: TRBJ1-2
size: -

CDR3: CASSLRGQGARNEQFF
V: TRBV7-3
D: TRBD1
J: TRBJ2-1
size: once

CDR3: CASTSPGQGAHEQYF
V: TRBV28
D: TRBD1
J: TRBJ2-7
size: -

CDR3: CASSRNRGTGLSSYNSPLHF
V: TRBV3-1/TRBV3-2
D: TRBD1
J: TRBJ1-6
size: -

CDR3: CASSVALTGERGYTF
V: TRBV9
D: TRBD1
J: TRBJ1-2
size: -

CDR3: CASSQGSTTLLFF
V: TRBV3-1/TRBV3-2
D: -
J: TRBJ2-1
size: -

CDR3: CASSQEYQGPPAYEQYF
V: TRBV4-1
D: -
J: TRBJ2-7
size: -

CDR3: CAISGQQGATNEKLFF
V: TRBV10-3
D: -
J: TRBJ1-4
size: -

CDR3: CASSTPTGTDTGELFF
V: TRBV19
D: TRBD1
J: TRBJ2-2
size: -

CDR3: CASSLGDRVNTGELFF
V: TRBV5-1
D: TRBD1
J: TRBJ2-2
size: -

CDR3: CASSLGRINEKLFF
V: TRBV7-9
D: -
J: TRBJ1-4
size: -

CDR3: CASSQELGGTQYF
V: TRBV3-1/TRBV3-2
D: -
J: TRBJ2-3
size: -

CDR3: CASSFGWGHPMNTGELFF
V: TRBV28
D: -
J: TRBJ2-2
size: -

CDR3: CASSLAQARGVNEQFF
V: TRBV11-2
D: TRBD2
J: TRBJ2-1
size: -

CDR3: CASSLGGNAVYNEQFF
V: TRBV11-2
D: -
J: TRBJ2-1
size: once

CDR3: CASSLTGGDYGYTF
V: TRBV11-2
D: TRBD1
J: TRBJ1-2
size: -

CDR3: CASSQGPFNYEQYF
V: TRBV4-1
D: -
J: TRBJ2-7
size: -